This TCR beta chain came from a study of memory CD4+ T cells and cytomegalovirus serostatus. Turning to the study itself: Healthy Belgian adult donors included about nine CMV-positive and 24 CMV-negative people. Overall study results and limits: Each of approximately 63 CMV-associated TCRbeta sequences occurred in one to five individuals.

Single viable CD3+CD4+CD8-CD45RO+ cells were sorted as the memory CD4+ T cells. Serum IgG to CMV pp150, pp28, p38 and p52 defined serostatus. Germline V lookup: CDR1 SGHRS, CDR2 YFSETQ. The CDR3 totals 15 residues. J was trimmed by 3 bases and V by 4 bases; bases with no gene match: 9. Generated by immunoSEQ multiplex PCR, the TCRdb table keeps only in-frame clones and is missing some. The sample comprises some 52,000 clones, around 82% of which are singletons, and 1.5% to 2.5% rests with the top ten. About this clone: What it binds is unknown.

The sequenced sample consisted of memory CD4+ T cells from blood. The V gene is TRBV5-1, the J gene TRBJ1-2; 7 nucleotides match TRBD1. The receptor's source is an adult in good health and CMV-seropositive. CDR3 sequence (DNA): TGCGCCAGCAGCGTGGCTTCTACAGGGGACTATGGCTACACCTTC. Its translation: CASSVASTGDYGYTF.